The 2 T cell receptor beta chains given below trace back to one sample, sequenced in a study of shared clonotypes between healthy human individuals. Here immunoSEQ multiplex PCR was the method, and the copy in TCRdb shows in-frame clones only, minus some. The table shows about 1.5 million clones, with nearly 99% occurring only once. Sequences were obtained from naive CD4+ T cells sorted from blood. The sample's subset: CD45RA+ positively selected. The receptor source for this set is a man aged 25-45 years in good health.

Here the CDR3 DNA reads TGTGCCAGCATCCGGGACACAGCTAACTATGGCTACACCTTC. Translation gives CASIRDTANYGYTF. The chain couples TRBV28 to TRBJ1-2, with D possibly being TRBD1 (6 bases). This CDR3 has 14 amino acids. Trimming removed 7 bases at V and 0 bases at J, with 12 bases between. Germline lookup yields CDR1 MDHEN and CDR2 SYDVKM.

The CDR3, as DNA: TGTGCCAGCAGTTTGGAGTCTAGCGGAGCCTACGAGCAGTACTTC. Encoded protein: CASSLESSGAYEQYF. This chain connects TRBV2 to TRBJ2-7, with 7 positions matching TRBD2. This CDR3 has 15 residues. The junction had 9 bases not matched to a gene; V was cut back by 5 bases and J by 2 bases. Germline lookup yields CDR1 SNHLY and CDR2 FYNNEI.